Here is one T cell receptor (beta chain) with its context. Its antigen target is currently unknown. No base quality values were provided; no much bigger clone lies one nucleotide off. This specimen comes from a study of shared clonotypes between healthy human individuals (dated by TCRdb to 2019 to 2021). General notes on the study: The cohort included three men and two women between 18 and 49 years of age. For each donor, CD4 naive and CD4 memory were each given three plates, CD8 naive was given two plates, and CD8 memory was given one plate. To estimate repertoire size and how much clonotype sharing occurs between individuals, the study deeply sequenced the blood TCR repertoires of several healthy adults. Per donor, leukapheresis produced somewhere between about 0.9 and 9 billion PBMCs. Different laboratories and diverse techniques were used to prepare libraries and sequence TCR repertoires, to increase sequencing depth and limit assay-specific biases.

Beyond this particular receptor, the publication reports: Sampling was restricted to blood, and TCR repertoires in tissues likely differ from the TCR repertoires found in blood. Even with the large sequencing depth, rarefaction of the sorted-subset datasets indicated that sequencing was incomplete. Naive subsets generally had larger estimated clonotype richness than memory subsets did. Compared with non-shared clonotypes, clonotypes shared by all four sorted-subset donors had higher generation probabilities. Because the study included only a small number of donors, the genetic and exposure-history diversity represented was limited. Pairwise subsampling indicated that sequencing depth was expected to affect the degree of clonotype sharing among donors. Sharing across four donors was observed for roughly 5.4% of naive CD4, under 4% of naive CD8, 2% to 2.5% of memory CD4, and around 0.44% of memory CD8 clonotypes.

In the germline V gene, CDR1 corresponds to MDHEN and CDR2 to SYDVKM. The CDR3 runs 14 amino acids, cysteine and phenylalanine included. The only DNA kept is the CDR3, 42 bases in frame from the first base. V sheds 11 bases and J sheds 0 bases, leaving 15 bases between their ends. Healthy HIV-negative adults with no recently reported acute infections or vaccinations were included as donors. Every donor was a Caucasian adult living in Nashville, Tennessee, USA. CD4+ T cells were enriched by magnetic negative selection; naive cells were then positively selected on CD45RA, and the negative fraction formed the memory subset. After blood collection by leukapheresis, PBMCs were isolated using Ficoll-Histopaque density gradient centrifugation and then cryopreserved in the vapor phase of liquid nitrogen. Purity and quantity of every magnetically sorted T cell population were checked by analytical flow cytometry. Each sorted fraction had its genomic DNA isolated and then quantified by UV absorbance on a Nanodrop 2000c.

Using the deep immunoSEQ assay, TCR CDR3 regions were amplified from genomic DNA by multiplex PCR. Extracted genomic DNA from each cell subset was distributed evenly across all wells of several immunoSEQ 96-well plates, and each plate was treated as a replicate. For sorted subsets, about 200 ng genomic DNA, equal to 25,000 to 35,000 T cell genomes, was loaded into each replicate PCR. Purified libraries were quantified with a Qubit 3.0 fluorometer, sized on a Bioanalyzer 2100, and re-quantified with the KAPA Library Quantification kit. Every immunoSEQ 96-well plate was sequenced on a separate single-read 150-cycle Illumina NextSeq 550 flow cell. Turning to the authors' computational methods: The immunoSEQ output contained only junctional sequences without quality scores, so filtering could not match that applied to full-length reads. To assign V/J genes and CDR3, sequences were annotated against IMGT germline references using PyIR, a Python wrapper for IgBLAST v1.9. Reads were removed for weak V/J assignments (E-value above 1e-6), missing CDR3, stop codons, out-of-frame junctions, or ambiguous translated residues. V3J clonotypes were defined as sequences sharing the same inferred V gene, J gene, and CDR3 amino acid sequence. To compute the percentage overlap between repertoires, the number of shared unique clonotypes was divided by the size of the smaller repertoire. Three approaches were used to assess repertoire richness: RTK rarefaction, the Chao1 estimator, and Recon v2.1 estimates of unobserved clonotypes. For all TCRbeta clonotypes obtained by the gDNA method from a handful of donors, generation probabilities were computed with OLGA. TCRdb obtained this table from immuneACCESS and retained in-frame rearrangements with V and J assigned. These tables miss some clones; where compared with another copy, unresolved V genes account for less than half of the shortfall, and the remainder is unexplained. D and trimming come from the DNA, and the V and J calls and clone size come from that table. The table for this sample lists 2.3 million or so clones; 85% to 95% of them were counted only once. In total, the top ten clones hold 0.3% to 0.4% of the sample.

Here the chain combines TRBV28 and TRBJ2-3; tentative D gene TRBD2, with 5 bases matching. Sequences were obtained from naive CD4+ T cells from PBMCs. The sample's cell subset or site label, decoded: CD45RA+ positively selected. The clonotype comes from a young man in good health. Some clones in this sample may be carry-over from other donors' samples. CDR3 protein: CAGSEGGSTDTQYF. The DNA sequence follows: TGTGCCGGCTCCGAGGGCGGGAGCACAGATACGCAGTATTTT.